This T cell receptor (beta chain) was sequenced in a study of neurological immune-mediated disorders. This clonotype was detected many times. V was shortened by 3 bases and J by 1 base, with 12 bases between the two germline ends. The CDR3 runs to 15 residues. Germline-derived CDR1 and CDR2 are SGDLS and YYNGEE. Each CDR3 protein gets one entry after TCRdb re-called the 5' RACE reads with MiXCR. The table has over 25,000 distinct CDR3 sequences, 20% to 25% seen once. The V call is TRBV9, the J call TRBJ2-3; tentative D call: TRBD2 (5 bases). The sequence was obtained from an older woman in good health. The specimen was PBMCs. The CDR3 nucleotides read TGTGCCAGCAGCGGAGCGTCAGCGGGCACAGATACGCAGTATTTT. It translates to CASSGASAGTDTQYF. The full variable domain, completed using reference TRBV9 and TRBJ2-3, is DSGVTQTPKHLITATGQRVTLRCSPRSGDLSVYWYQQSLDQGLQFLIQYYNGEERAKGNILERFSAQQFPDLHSELNLSSLELGDSALYFCASSGASAGTDTQYFGPGTRLTVL.